What follows describes a single T cell receptor beta chain. These data are taken from a study of T cell changes during pregnancy in multiple sclerosis. Using immunoSEQ multiplex PCR, the repertoire was profiled, and TCRdb retains in-frame clones only, with some absent. This sample has almost 50,000 clones, with roughly 94% found just once. CDR3 length equals 17 residues. V shed 5 bases and J shed 0 bases, with 16 bases lying between them. Germline V gene data show CDR1 as MNHEY and CDR2 as SMNVEV (reference sequence). The TCR originated in a female donor with multiple sclerosis, enrolled in a pregnancy study. The chain has TRBV27 and TRBJ1-4; D call uncertain. The starting material was CD4+ T cells from peripheral blood mononuclear cells, obtained in the third trimester of pregnancy. CDR3 amino acids: CASSDRVGFATNEKLFF. The CDR3 region has the DNA TGTGCCAGCAGTGACCGGGTTGGATTTGCAACTAATGAAAAACTGTTTTTT. The variable domain in full, completed from reference TRBV27 and TRBJ1-4, reads EAQVTQNPRYLITVTGKKLTVTCSQNMNHEYMSWYRQDPGLGLRQIYYSMNVEVTDKGDVPEGYKVSRKEKRNFPLILESPSPNQTSLYFCASSDRVGFATNEKLFFGSGTQLSVL.